This TCR beta chain was documented in a study of blood T cell repertoires in COVID-19. Study in general: The United States, Italy and Spain provided the acute and convalescent COVID-19 samples.

The CDR3 contains 16 residues. Trimming took 1 base from V and 2 from J, leaving 9 bases between them. Looked up from germline, CDR1 is LGHDT and CDR2 is YNNKEL (reference sequence). Authors' processing steps: Amplified reference gene primers provided the basis for estimating nucleated cell counts. The data were produced by immunoSEQ multiplex PCR, yet TCRdb's version contains in-frame clones alone and is incomplete. V and J calls and clone size are as listed in that table; D and trimming were resolved from the DNA. The sample shows under 200,000 clones, around 84% of them seen only once. The sequencing sample was made of peripheral blood. J is TRBJ1-6 and V is TRBV3-1 (or the pseudogene TRBV3-2), with D possibly being TRBD1 (6 bases). The receptor was isolated from a woman aged 70 to 79 with COVID-19, enrolled during active disease. As DNA, the CDR3 is TGTGCCAGCAGCCAAGTACAGGGAACCTATAATTCACCCCTCCACTTT. This encodes CASSQVQGTYNSPLHF.